The clone carrying this TCR beta chain was detected a few times. Libraries were prepared by immunoSEQ multiplex PCR; TCRdb keeps only in-frame clonotypes and omits some of them. This sample has around 250,000 clones, with about 88% found just once. The CDR3 has 14 amino acids. The germline CDR1 and CDR2 sequences are SNHLY and FYNNEI. V dropped 6 bases and J dropped 7; count of bases not matched to a gene: 8. The entry originates in a study of blood T cell repertoires in COVID-19. The receptor was isolated from a woman aged 45-65 years who had recovered from COVID-19. The sequencing sample was made of PBMCs or T cells enriched from blood (not recorded which). The gene calls are TRBV2 and TRBJ1-4; 7 positions agree with TRBD1. The CDR3, as DNA: TGTGCCAGCAGGCGAGACAGGGTGGGTGAAAAACTGTTTTTT. Encoded protein: CASRRDRVGEKLFF.